The source of this T cell receptor beta chain is a study of T cell repertoires in cytomegalovirus infection. Study-wide context: Indicated by public TCR beta signatures were CMV infection and matching HLA type. Whole-study findings and limits: The study identified carriers of CMV plus the relevant HLA from cumulative public TCR beta family frequency.

Many counts were recorded for this clonotype. Its cognate antigen is unknown. One entry per CDR3 protein, called by TCRdb with MiXCR from the reads. The sample lists 450,000 to 600,000 distinct CDR3 sequences, around 11% occurring once. Trimming left V 0 bases short and J 8 bases short, with 19 bases between. Germline V gene data show CDR1 as SGHAT and CDR2 as FQNNGV. The CDR3 has 16 amino acids. Sequencing was done on a sample of PBMCs. The source is a human donor in good health (CMV status not recorded). Some clones in this sample may be carry-over from other donors' samples. The rearrangement uses TRBV11-2 and TRBJ2-5; maybe TRBD2 (6 bases). The CDR3 protein is CASSLEGRPGGGTQYF. DNA of the CDR3: TGTGCCAGCAGCTTAGAGGGACGGCCCGGGGGAGGAACCCAGTACTTC.